The clone carrying this T cell receptor (beta chain) was seen ten or more times. As yet, its antigen is unknown. The CDR3 runs to 15 residues. Trimming took 0 bases from V and 2 from J, leaving 10 bases between them. Germline values: CDR1 SGDLS, CDR2 YYNGEE. Unique molecular identifiers were present on cDNA, and template switching added a universal primer site. TCRdb re-called the 5' RACE reads through MiXCR, storing one row per CDR3 protein. Of fewer than 650,000 distinct CDR3 sequences in the sample, approximately 10% were seen once. These data originate in a study of identical twins. The study, taken as a whole, reports: Modelling underestimated the level of out-of-frame TCR alpha sharing observed in monozygotic twins. Zero-insertion analyses might be partly confounded by invariant T cells like MAIT and iNKT.

This same sample was also taken into another study, of yellow fever vaccine responses in identical twins. Per that paper: It has been reported that, in twins, the vaccine T cell response seemed partly convergent and partly personalized.

The rearrangement links TRBV9 to TRBJ2-3, with D unclear. The clonotype was recovered from a woman aged 18-29 years in good health. Sequencing input: PBMCs. The CDR3 DNA is TGTGCCAGCAGCGTAGATGGTCTCCTCACAGATACGCAGTATTTT. It is translated as CASSVDGLLTDTQYF.